The next 10 T cell receptor beta chains were all read from a single sample in a study of spatial heterogeneity in lung cancer. TCRdb recomputed calls from the 5' RACE reads with MiXCR, one row per CDR3 protein. The sample records tens of thousands of distinct CDR3 sequences, roughly 12% being singletons. Time point defined: sample taken at primary tumor resection. The study sequenced unsorted whole RNA from tumor, nontumor lung or frozen PBMC. Sequencing was performed on PBMCs, taken at surgery. These receptors originate from a male donor with early-stage non-small cell lung cancer.

This clonotype appeared a few times. The chain uses TRBV2 and TRBJ2-5; 12 bases align to TRBD2. Looked up from germline, CDR1 is SNHLY and CDR2 is FYNNEI. V trimming: 4 bases; J trimming: 4 bases; junction bases outside the gene matches: 1. The CDR3 spans 14 residues. The CDR3 DNA sequence: TGTGCCAGCAGTGGACTAGCGGGAGTAGAGACCCAGTACTTC. Translating it yields CASSGLAGVETQYF.

This clonotype has a count of ten or more. This sequence joins TRBV5-4 and TRBJ2-7; 11 nucleotides agree with TRBD1. The trim removed 4 bases at V and 6 bases at J, leaving 9 bases unmatched. Germline V CDR1 and CDR2: SGHNT, YYREEE (reference sequence). The CDR3 loop spans 15 amino acids. DNA of the CDR3: TGTGCCAGCAGCGCGGGACAGGGGGGATCCAGCGAGCAGTACTTC. It specifies CASSAGQGGSSEQYF. Full variable domain (remainder filled in from reference TRBV5-4 and TRBJ2-7): ETGVTQSPTHLIKTRGQQVTLRCSSQSGHNTVSWYQQALGQGPQFIFQYYREEENGRGNFPPRFSGLQFPNYSSELNVNALELDDSALYLCASSAGQGGSSEQYFGPGTRLTVT.

The chain uses TRBV29-1 and TRBJ2-1, with 13 nucleotides matching TRBD2. Germline CDR1 reads SQVTM; CDR2 reads ANQGSEA. The J segment lost 3 bases and the V segment lost 1 base, leaving 3 bases of the junction unmatched. There are 16 residues in the CDR3. Here the CDR3 reads CSVEGTSGRYYNEQFF. CDR3 DNA sequence: TGCAGCGTTGAAGGGACTAGCGGGAGATACTACAATGAGCAGTTCTTC.

The rearrangement joins TRBV5-1 to TRBJ2-1, with D perhaps TRBD1 (5 bases). V lost 2 bases, J lost 7 bases, and 16 bases lay in between. The CDR3 extends over 15 amino acids. CDR1 and CDR2 (germline): SGHRS, YFSETQ. Written as DNA, the CDR3 is TGCGCCAGCAGCTTAGAGGACACACAAGTTAATGAGCAGTTCTTC. Residues: CASSLEDTQVNEQFF. Full variable domain (outside the CDR3, taken from reference TRBV5-1 and TRBJ2-1): KAGVTQTPRYLIKTRGQQVTLSCSPISGHRSVSWYQQTPGQGLQFLFEYFSETQRNKGNFPGRFSGRQFSNSRSEMNVSTLELGDSALYLCASSLEDTQVNEQFFGPGTRLTVL.

DNA for the CDR3: TGTGCCAGCAGCTCCGGACTCGGACAGGGGCCCTCCTACGAGCAGTACTTC. This sequence encodes CASSSGLGQGPSYEQYF. The chain recombines TRBV7-9 with TRBJ2-7; 9 bases line up with TRBD1. The V segment lost 4 bases and the J segment 0 bases; nucleotides outside the gene matches: 10. The V gene's germline CDR1 is SEHNR and CDR2 FQNEAQ (reference sequence). This CDR3 has 17 residues.

This clonotype was seen more than once but under ten times. The CDR3 loop reads CASSIEHNYNQPQHF. CDR3 coding DNA: TGTGCCAGTAGTATAGAGCATAACTACAATCAGCCCCAGCATTTT. The V gene is TRBV19, the J gene TRBJ1-5; D remains ambiguous. The CDR3 totals 15 residues. CDR1 is LNHDA, CDR2 SQIVND, per germline (reference sequence). The V gene lost 0 bases and the J gene lost 3 bases, with 9 bases spanning the gap. Full variable domain (missing parts from reference TRBV19 and TRBJ1-5): DGGITQSPKYLFRKEGQNVTLSCEQNLNHDAMYWYRQDPGQGLRLIYYSQIVNDFQKGDIAEGYSVSREKKESFPLTVTSAQKNPTAFYLCASSIEHNYNQPQHFGDGTRLSIL.

J is TRBJ2-1 and V is TRBV7-2, with TRBD2 identical over 9 bases. The CDR3 runs to 17 residues. CDR1 and CDR2 (germline): SGHTA, FQGNSA. V dropped 3 bases and J dropped 0; count of bases not matched to a gene: 6. DNA of the CDR3: TGTGCCAGCAGCTTCAAGCGGGAGGCCAGCTCCTACAATGAGCAGTTCTTC. The encoded protein is CASSFKREASSYNEQFF.

This clonotype was seen more than once but under ten times. Here the CDR3 reads CSAGGGGVSYGYTF. Here the CDR3 DNA reads TGCAGTGCCGGCGGGGGGGGTGTTAGCTATGGCTACACCTTC. V is TRBV20-1 and J is TRBJ1-2, with a weak D call TRBD1 (5 bases). V was trimmed by 6 bases and J by 4 bases, leaving 18 bases between them. Germline CDR1 DFQATT, CDR2 SNEGSKA (reference sequence). The CDR3 spans 14 residues.

The V call is TRBV7-9, the J call TRBJ1-2; D uncertain. V lost 4 bases and J 7 bases, leaving 19 bases between the germline ends. Per the germline V gene, CDR1 is SEHNR and CDR2 is FQNEAQ (reference sequence). The CDR3 has 15 residues. As DNA, the CDR3 is TGTGCCAGCAGCTCCCTAGGTCCCGGGTGGGGTGGCTACACCTTC. Protein product: CASSSLGPGWGGYTF.

This clonotype was observed many times. The gene calls are TRBV7-3 and TRBJ2-1; TRBD2 is a possible D gene (6 bases). This CDR3 contains 15 residues. Germline CDR1 SGHTA, CDR2 FQGTGA. Trimming took off 1 base at V and 2 bases at J, with 9 bases between the two ends. The CDR3 nucleotides read TGTGCCAGCAGCTTAATAGCGGCCGCCTACAATGAGCAGTTCTTC. This sequence encodes CASSLIAAAYNEQFF.